The 25 T cell receptor beta chains reported below all come from one sample, sequenced in a study of OX40 agonist ivuxolimab in advanced cancers. Using immunoSEQ multiplex PCR, the repertoire was profiled, and TCRdb retains in-frame clones only, with some absent. The table shows about 79,000 clones, with roughly 88% occurring only once. The input for sequencing was CD4+ or CD8+ T cells sorted from blood, taken in a trial of the OX40 agonist ivuxolimab. These TCRs come from an adult with an advanced solid tumor such as melanoma, head and neck, liver or kidney cancer.

The chain uses TRBV4-1 and TRBJ1-1; maybe TRBD1 (5 bases). CDR3 length: 14 amino acids. CDR1 MGHRA and CDR2 YSYEKL come from the germline V gene. Trimming took off 1 base at V and 8 bases at J, with 14 bases between the two ends. The CDR3 sequence is CASSQARTGQEAFF. The CDR3 region has the DNA TGCGCCAGCAGCCAAGCCCGCACAGGCCAAGAAGCTTTCTTT.

The V call is TRBV7-9, the J call TRBJ1-1; possible D gene TRBD1, 6 bases. The V end lost 5 bases, the J end lost 11 bases, and 18 bases lay between the germline ends. This CDR3 comprises 13 residues. Germline V gives CDR1 SEHNR, CDR2 FQNEAQ (reference sequence). Written as DNA, the CDR3 is TGTGCCAGCAGCCCAGGACAGTTAGTTTCGGCTTTCTTT. Protein sequence: CASSPGQLVSAFF.

Points on this clone: At one end, the junction sequence differs from germline, possibly due to a read error. The V call is TRBV6-1, the J call TRBJ1-1; D is ambiguous. CDR1 is MNHNS, CDR2 SASEGT, per germline. CDR3 length: 12 residues. CDR3 loop: CASSGDLFETFF. The CDR3 DNA follows: TGTGCCAGCAGTGGGGATCTATTTGAAACTTTCTTT.

The chain couples TRBV5-1 to TRBJ1-1; possible D gene TRBD1, 5 bases. V gave up 7 bases and J gave up 0 bases, with 16 bases separating them. Germline CDR1 and CDR2: SGHRS and YFSETQ. The CDR3 sequence is 15 residues long. CDR3 sequence reads: CASARGGALNTEAFF. CDR3 in DNA: TGCGCCAGCGCCCGGGGCGGAGCTCTGAACACTGAAGCTTTCTTT.

The V call is TRBV6-1, the J call TRBJ1-5, with TRBD1 as a possible D gene (6 bases). Germline V gene data show CDR1 as MNHNS and CDR2 as SASEGT. V was trimmed by 3 bases and J by 2 bases, leaving 8 bases between them. The CDR3 is 14 amino acids. The CDR3 nucleotides are TGTGCCAGCAGTGAGGCAGGGGGCAATCAGCCCCAGCATTTT. It is translated as CASSEAGGNQPQHF.

The chain couples TRBV7-2 to TRBJ2-5, with D unclear. The germline V and J ends were trimmed by 5 bases and 2 bases, with 12 bases remaining between them. Germline V CDR1 and CDR2: SGHTA, FQGNSA. The CDR3 consists of 14 residues. CDR3 DNA sequence: TGTGCCAGCAGCCCAGACTCTGTTCAAGAGACCCAGTACTTC. This translates into CASSPDSVQETQYF.

The chain couples TRBV4-1 to TRBJ2-5, with 14 bases lining up with TRBD2. This CDR3 contains 16 residues. The germline CDR1 and CDR2 sequences are MGHRA and YSYEKL. With 4 bases clipped from V and 4 bases from J, the junction kept 5 bases outside the gene matches. CDR3 in DNA: TGCGCCAGCAGCCCCAGACTAGCGGGGGGGCCAGAGACCCAGTACTTC. It is translated as CASSPRLAGGPETQYF.

The V call is TRBV19, the J call TRBJ1-5; 9 bases are a match to TRBD1. The V gene end was trimmed by 6 bases and the J gene end by 7 bases; junction bases not matched to a gene: 7. This CDR3 is built from 14 residues. The V gene's germline CDR1 is LNHDA and CDR2 SQIVND (reference sequence). CDR3 in DNA: TGTGCCAGTAGAGGGACAGGGCTTCGGCAGCCCCAGCATTTT. Its translation: CASRGTGLRQPQHF.

This clone was picked up one time. The chain has TRBV10-1 and TRBJ2-1, with 7 bases matching TRBD2. Germline V gives CDR1 WNHNN, CDR2 SYGVQD (reference sequence). The CDR3 runs to 11 residues. With V trimmed by 8 bases and J by 8 bases, 3 bases remained unmatched. In nucleotides, the CDR3 is TGCGCCAGCGGGAGGGCGGATGAGCAGTTCTTC. Translation gives CASGRADEQFF.

The V and J genes are TRBV19 and TRBJ2-7, with D maybe TRBD1 (6 bases). The V end was cut by 5 bases, the J end by 6 bases, with 8 bases between. Germline lookup yields CDR1 LNHDA and CDR2 SQIVND (reference sequence). The CDR3 has 11 amino acids. The CDR3 nucleotides are TGTGCCAGTAGTGACAGGTCCGAGCAGTACTTC. It codes for CASSDRSEQYF.

CDR3 DNA sequence: TGTGCCAGCAGCCGACAGGGGGCCCAAGAGACCCAGTACTTC. The encoded protein is CASSRQGAQETQYF. The chain has TRBV28 and TRBJ2-5, with 10 bases fitting TRBD1. V lost 6 bases and J lost 1; bases outside the gene matches: 2. The CDR3 consists of 14 residues. Germline CDR1 reads MDHEN; CDR2 reads SYDVKM. The full variable domain, completed using reference TRBV28 and TRBJ2-5, is DVKVTQSSRYLVKRTGEKVFLECVQDMDHENMFWYRQDPGLGLRLIYFSYDVKMKEKGDIPEGYSVSREKKERFSLILESASTNQTSMYLCASSRQGAQETQYFGPGTRLLVL.

The V and J genes are TRBV20-1 and TRBJ1-6; the D is unclear. V lost 8 bases and J lost 10, with 6 bases in between. This CDR3 region has 9 residues. Germline CDR1 reads DFQATT; CDR2 reads SNEGSKA (reference sequence). The CDR3, as DNA: TGCAGTCCCGGGTCACCCCTCCACTTT. It codes for CSPGSPLHF.

This rearrangement joins TRBV5-6 to TRBJ1-4, with TRBD1 matching 9 bases. The CDR3 has 15 amino acids. Germline CDR1 SGHDT, CDR2 YYEEEE. The V gene end was trimmed by 4 bases and the J gene end by 8 bases; junction bases not matched to a gene: 9. In DNA form, the CDR3 reads TGTGCCAGCAGCCAGCCCGGGACAGGGTACGAAAAACTGTTTTTT. Translation gives CASSQPGTGYEKLFF.

Remarks on this clone: A read error may account for a junction end that differs from germline. The V gene is TRBV7-7, the J gene TRBJ2-3; TRBD1 matches at 9 bases. Germline V lookup: CDR1 SSHAT, CDR2 FNYEAQ (reference sequence). This CDR3 is 15 amino acids long. This chain's CDR3 is CASSLGQGRTDTQYF. The CDR3 coding sequence is TGTGCTAGCAGCTTGGGACAGGGCCGGACAGATACGCAGTATTTT. The full variable domain, its missing parts supplied by reference TRBV7-7 and TRBJ2-3, is GAGVSQSPRYKVTKRGQDVTLRCDPISSHATLYWYQQALGQGPEFLTYFNYEAQPDKSGLPSDRFSAERPEGSISTLTIQRTEQRDSAMYRCASSLGQGRTDTQYFGPGTRLTVL.

The chain employs TRBV21-1 and TRBJ2-2; the DNA was not compared with TRBD2, the D call given in the table. TRBV21-1 is designated a pseudogene. The CDR3 runs 17 residues. CDR3 DNA sequence: TGTGCCAGCAGTCGCCTGTCGCGGACTTCGAACACCGGGGAGCTGTTTTTT. Translated, it gives CASSRLSRTSNTGELFF.

The gene calls are TRBV5-1 and TRBJ2-3, with 11 nucleotides matching TRBD1. The germline V gene has CDR1 SGHRS and CDR2 YFSETQ. Trimming removed 4 bases from V and 3 bases from J; junction bases left unmatched: 4. The length of the CDR3 is 15 residues. The CDR3 DNA is TGCGCCAGCAGCGGGACAGGGGGTTTTACAGATACGCAGTATTTT. It specifies CASSGTGGFTDTQYF.

The rearrangement joins TRBV19 to TRBJ1-3; D is possibly TRBD1 (5 bases). Germline-derived CDR1 and CDR2 are LNHDA and SQIVND (reference sequence). V lost 2 bases and J lost 0, with 14 bases in between. The CDR3 extends over 17 amino acids. The CDR3 protein is CASSILGVRSSGNTIYF. The CDR3 nucleotides read TGTGCCAGTAGTATATTGGGGGTCCGAAGCTCTGGAAACACCATATATTTT.

A few counts support this clone. V is TRBV28 and J is TRBJ2-2, with TRBD2 matching over 11 bases. Germline CDR1 MDHEN, CDR2 SYDVKM. CDR3 length: 18 residues. Trimming at V came to 6 bases and at J to 1 base, leaving 10 bases not matched to a gene. The CDR3 is CASSSSTSGDLNTGELFF. CDR3 DNA: TGTGCCAGCAGCTCTTCGACTAGCGGGGACTTGAACACCGGGGAGCTGTTTTTT.

The chain links TRBV6-5 to TRBJ2-7; TRBD2 is a possible D gene (5 bases). V lost 2 bases, J lost 2 bases, and 13 bases lay in between. The germline gives CDR1 MNHEY, CDR2 SVGAGI. The CDR3 length is 15 residues. CDR3 protein: CASSYRVGVAYEQYF. CDR3 nucleotide sequence: TGTGCCAGCAGTTACAGAGTCGGGGTAGCCTACGAGCAGTACTTC.

This chain uses TRBV7-9 with TRBJ1-1, with D unresolved. CDR1 is SEHNR and CDR2 is FQNEAQ in the germline V gene (reference sequence). The CDR3 is 15 residues long. With 4 bases removed from V and 1 base from J, the gap between germline ends came to 13 bases. The CDR3 coding sequence is TGTGCCAGCAGCTCCGCCCGGGTCGAGAACACTGAAGCTTTCTTT. Translating gives CASSSARVENTEAFF.

The chain employs TRBV5-1 and TRBJ1-5; possibly TRBD1 for D (5 bases). This CDR3 contains 15 residues. Germline V gene lookup returns CDR1 SGHRS and CDR2 YFSETQ. V was cut by 0 bases and J by 2 bases, with 9 bases left in between. The CDR3 DNA follows: TGCGCCAGCAGCTTGGGGGGCGAGGGCAATCAGCCCCAGCATTTT. It yields the protein CASSLGGEGNQPQHF.

The V and J genes are TRBV4-1 and TRBJ2-4; no clear D. V lost 0 bases and J lost 8, with 14 bases in between. The CDR3 contains 15 residues. The germline gives CDR1 MGHRA, CDR2 YSYEKL. The CDR3: CASSQEWAPSYIQYF. The CDR3 DNA sequence: TGCGCCAGCAGCCAAGAGTGGGCGCCTAGTTACATTCAGTACTTC.

V is TRBV4-1 and J is TRBJ1-3, with D maybe TRBD1 (5 bases). There are 16 residues in the CDR3. Germline V CDR1 and CDR2: MGHRA, YSYEKL. Deletions cut 0 bases from V and 5 bases from J, with 14 bases between. CDR3 coding DNA: TGCGCCAGCAGCCAAGATCCAGGGAACATAAGAAACACCATATATTTT. It specifies CASSQDPGNIRNTIYF.

This clone was seen just once. This chain connects TRBV6-1 to TRBJ2-1, with D perhaps matching TRBD1 (6 bases). CDR3 length equals 13 residues. Germline V gene data show CDR1 as MNHNS and CDR2 as SASEGT. The CDR3 DNA sequence: TGTGCTACGTTTACAGGGAACTACAATGAGCAGTTCTTC. This sequence encodes CATFTGNYNEQFF.

In its sample, this clone was seen once. CDR3 in DNA: TGTGCCAGCAGAAGGGACGCCAACTATGGCTACACCTTC. Translation gives CASRRDANYGYTF. The V gene is TRBV6-5, the J gene TRBJ1-2; possibly TRBD1 for D (5 bases). From germline, CDR1 is MNHEY and CDR2 SVGAGI. This CDR3 spans 13 amino acids. The V gene lost 6 bases and the J gene lost 2 bases, with 10 bases spanning the gap.